This T cell receptor (beta chain) was sequenced during a study of T cell responses to AZD1222 COVID-19 vaccine. CDR3 size: 15 residues. Regarding this clone: What it binds is not known.

Sequencing was performed with immunoSEQ multiplex PCR; in TCRdb, only in-frame clones are kept and a portion is missing. Among more than 100,000 clones listed, less than 95% were seen once. General study points: Distributed over spike, vaccine-associated CD4 TCRs predominated at 160-218 and 743-854. Mostly white British, mostly female donors; authors suggested clonal diversity may be underestimated.

Material: peripheral blood, obtained on day 0 of AZD1222 vaccination. The chain couples TRBV21-1 to TRBJ1-5; TRBD1 was called by the table and not checked on the DNA. TRBV21-1 has pseudogene status. The source is an adult in good health. This CDR3 is CASSPRGQTDQPQHF. CDR3 DNA sequence: TGTGCCAGCAGCCCCAGGGGACAGACCGATCAGCCCCAGCATTTT.